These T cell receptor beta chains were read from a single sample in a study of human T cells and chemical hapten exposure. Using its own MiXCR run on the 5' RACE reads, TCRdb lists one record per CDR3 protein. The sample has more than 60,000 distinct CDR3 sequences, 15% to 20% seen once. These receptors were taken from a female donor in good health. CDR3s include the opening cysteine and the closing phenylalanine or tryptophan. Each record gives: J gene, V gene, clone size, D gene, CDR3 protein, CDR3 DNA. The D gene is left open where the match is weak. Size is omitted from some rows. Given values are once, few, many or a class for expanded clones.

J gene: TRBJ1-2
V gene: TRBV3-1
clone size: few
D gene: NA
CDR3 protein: CASSQDPGITVYGYTF
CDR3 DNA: TGTGCCAGCAGCCAAGACCCGGGAATAACCGTCTATGGCTACACCTTC

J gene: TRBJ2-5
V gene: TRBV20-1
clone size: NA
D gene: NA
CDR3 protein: CSVSLPNKETQYF
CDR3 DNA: TGCAGTGTCTCACTCCCGAATAAAGAGACCCAGTACTTC

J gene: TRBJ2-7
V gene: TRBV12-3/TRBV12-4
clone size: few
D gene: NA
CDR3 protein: CASSRDIGSEQYF
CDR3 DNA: TGTGCCAGCAGCCGGGACATTGGCTCCGAGCAGTACTTC

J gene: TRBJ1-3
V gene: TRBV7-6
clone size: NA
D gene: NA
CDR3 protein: CASSLAGVPSGNTIYF
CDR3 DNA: TGTGCCAGCAGCTTAGCGGGGGTCCCCTCTGGAAACACCATATATTTT

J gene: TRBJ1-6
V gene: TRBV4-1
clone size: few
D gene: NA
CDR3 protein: CASSQEPSPYNSPLHF
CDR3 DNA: TGCGCCAGCAGCCAAGAACCCAGCCCCTATAATTCACCCCTCCACTTT

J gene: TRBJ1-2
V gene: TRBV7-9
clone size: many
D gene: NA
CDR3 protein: CASSLGGGRGYTF
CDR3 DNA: TGTGCCAGCAGCTTAGGCGGGGGACGAGGCTACACCTTC

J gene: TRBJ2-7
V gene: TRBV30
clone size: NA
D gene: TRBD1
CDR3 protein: CAWSPPGTVYEQYF
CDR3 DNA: TGTGCCTGGAGTCCCCCTGGGACAGTCTACGAGCAGTACTTC

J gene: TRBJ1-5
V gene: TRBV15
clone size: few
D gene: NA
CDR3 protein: CATSRDGGFEPQHF
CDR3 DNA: TGTGCCACCAGCAGAGACGGGGGCTTTGAGCCCCAGCATTTT

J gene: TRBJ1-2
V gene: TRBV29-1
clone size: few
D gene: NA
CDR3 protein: CSVGGQRRGYTF
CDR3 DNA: TGCAGCGTAGGTGGACAGAGACGAGGCTACACCTTC

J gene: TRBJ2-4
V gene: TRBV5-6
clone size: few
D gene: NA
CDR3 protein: CASSPRVPTQNIQYF
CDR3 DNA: TGTGCCAGCAGCCCCAGGGTCCCAACACAAAACATTCAGTACTTC

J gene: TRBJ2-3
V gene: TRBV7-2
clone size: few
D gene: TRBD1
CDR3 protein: CASSSDRGDTQYF
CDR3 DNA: TGTGCCAGCAGTTCCGACAGGGGAGATACGCAGTATTTT

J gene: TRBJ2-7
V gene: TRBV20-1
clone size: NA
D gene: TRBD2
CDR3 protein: CSARDTGGRVNEQYF
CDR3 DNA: TGCAGTGCTAGAGATACCGGCGGGAGGGTTAACGAGCAGTACTTC

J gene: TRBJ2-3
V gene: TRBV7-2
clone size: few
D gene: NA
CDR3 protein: CASSRTPYPYTDTQYF
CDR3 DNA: TGTGCCAGCAGCAGGACCCCCTACCCGTACACAGATACGCAGTATTTT

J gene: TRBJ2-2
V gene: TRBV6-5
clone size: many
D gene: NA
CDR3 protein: CASSYPPGGTGTGELFF
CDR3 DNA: TGTGCCAGCAGTTACCCACCTGGGGGGACGGGCACCGGGGAGCTGTTTTTT

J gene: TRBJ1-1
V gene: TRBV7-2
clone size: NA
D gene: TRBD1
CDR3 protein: CASSRDRDTEAFF
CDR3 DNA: TGTGCCAGCAGCAGGGACAGGGACACTGAAGCTTTCTTT

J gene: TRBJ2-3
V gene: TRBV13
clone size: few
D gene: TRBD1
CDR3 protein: CASAIVSDRPDTDTQYF
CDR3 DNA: TGTGCCAGCGCTATTGTCTCGGACAGGCCAGACACAGATACGCAGTATTTT

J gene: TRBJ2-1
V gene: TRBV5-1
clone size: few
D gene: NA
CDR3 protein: CASSFDPTAGEQFF
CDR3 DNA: TGCGCCAGCAGCTTTGACCCCACGGCGGGGGAGCAGTTCTTC

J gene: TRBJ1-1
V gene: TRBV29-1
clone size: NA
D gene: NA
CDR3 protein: CSVVEGGGTEAFF
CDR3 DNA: TGCAGCGTTGTTGAGGGGGGGGGCACTGAAGCTTTCTTT

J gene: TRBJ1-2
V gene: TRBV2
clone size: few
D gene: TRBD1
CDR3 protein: CASSGTGLSYGYTF
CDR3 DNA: TGTGCCAGCAGTGGGACAGGGTTGAGCTATGGCTACACCTTC

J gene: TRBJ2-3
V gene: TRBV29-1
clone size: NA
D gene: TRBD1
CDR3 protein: CSVEVAGGTDTQYF
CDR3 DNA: TGCAGCGTTGAAGTGGCAGGGGGTACAGATACGCAGTATTTT

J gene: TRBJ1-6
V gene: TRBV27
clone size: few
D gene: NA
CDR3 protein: CASSLSRPLWARDSPLHF
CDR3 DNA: TGTGCCAGCAGTTTATCCCGACCCTTGTGGGCGCGGGATTCACCCCTCCACTTT

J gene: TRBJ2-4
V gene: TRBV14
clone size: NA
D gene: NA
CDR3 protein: CASSQGTVYQYF
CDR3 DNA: TGTGCCAGCAGCCAAGGAACGGTTTATCAGTACTTC

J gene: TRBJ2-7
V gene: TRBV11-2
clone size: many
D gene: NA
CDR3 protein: CASSLARQQYF
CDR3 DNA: TGTGCCAGCAGCTTAGCCCGACAGCAGTACTTC

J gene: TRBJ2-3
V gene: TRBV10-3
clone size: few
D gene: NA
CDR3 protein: CAIKSGQGTDTQYF
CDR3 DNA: TGTGCCATCAAGTCGGGACAAGGCACAGATACGCAGTATTTT

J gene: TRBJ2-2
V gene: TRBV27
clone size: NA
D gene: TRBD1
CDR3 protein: CASSLRTGNKYTGELFF
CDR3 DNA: TGTGCCAGCAGTCTCCGGACAGGGAACAAATACACCGGGGAGCTGTTTTTT

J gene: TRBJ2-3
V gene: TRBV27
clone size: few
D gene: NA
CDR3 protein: CASSLSLWTSYDTQYF
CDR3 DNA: TGTGCCAGCAGTTTATCGTTGTGGACTTCATACGATACGCAGTATTTT

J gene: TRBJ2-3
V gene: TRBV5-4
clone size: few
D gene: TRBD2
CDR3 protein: CASSSPGLVRSDTQYF
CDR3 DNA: TGTGCCAGCAGCTCTCCGGGACTAGTCCGTTCAGATACGCAGTATTTT

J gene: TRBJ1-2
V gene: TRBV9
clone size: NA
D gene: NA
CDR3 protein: CASSVDQGTYGYTF
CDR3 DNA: TGTGCCAGCAGCGTAGATCAGGGAACCTATGGCTACACCTTC

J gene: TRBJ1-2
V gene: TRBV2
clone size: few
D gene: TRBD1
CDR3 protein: CASTTTGGGYTF
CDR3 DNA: TGTGCCAGCACCACGACAGGGGGCGGCTACACCTTC